The T cell receptor beta chain described here comes from a study of long-term antiretroviral therapy in people with HIV. The sample holds one count of this clone. The antigen is undetermined. Study findings and constraints: In samples taken after ART, diversity increased but remained below transplant donor control levels. Absence of data on ART adherence, viral resistance or therapy changes was noted. Controls exceeded HIV repertoires in CDR3 length range.

Run at survey level, the immunoSEQ assay was version v3.0. Sequencing was performed with immunoSEQ multiplex PCR; in TCRdb, only in-frame clones are kept and a portion is missing. The repertoire holds tens of thousands of clones, 85% to 95% seen once, with 3% to 4% in the top ten. The ends were cut back, 5 bases at V and 2 bases at J, with 6 bases in the middle. The CDR3 has 12 residues. The germline CDR1 and CDR2 sequences are SGHVS and FQNEAQ. The chain couples TRBV7-8 to TRBJ1-2; D is unclear. The sequence was obtained from a man aged 50 to 60 with HIV. Specimen: unsorted PBMCs, collected 5.3 years after starting antiretroviral therapy. CDR3 region: CASSTDNYGYTF. The DNA of the CDR3 is TGTGCCAGCAGCACAGACAACTATGGCTACACCTTC.